This T cell receptor (beta chain) was documented in a study of T cells in localized non-small cell lung cancer. Study results and limitations: Clonality of T cells reached its maximum in uninvolved adjacent lung, surpassing tumor. Among the top 100 tumor clones, a median about 60 appeared in adjacent lung. Elevated blood T cell density was associated with longer overall survival.

Concerning this clone: Its antigen remains unidentified.

Germline lookup yields CDR1 SGHKS and CDR2 YYEKEE (reference sequence). The CDR3 loop spans 13 amino acids. The V end was cut by 0 bases, the J end by 8 bases, with 9 bases between. Libraries were prepared by immunoSEQ multiplex PCR; TCRdb keeps only in-frame clonotypes and omits some of them. In the table there are tens of thousands of clones, 80% to 90% of which are singletons. The source material was peripheral blood, sampled before any cancer treatment. The chain uses TRBV5-5 and TRBJ2-1, with D possibly being TRBD1 (5 bases). This clonotype was sampled from a man aged 35 to 69 with stage I squamous cell lung carcinoma. CDR3 sequence reads: CASSLVWGDEQFF. DNA for the CDR3: TGTGCCAGCAGCTTGGTGTGGGGCGATGAGCAGTTCTTC.